Listed below are T cell receptor beta chains from one sample, sequenced in a study of T-cell memory formation after mild COVID-19. TCRdb reprocessed the 5' RACE reads with MiXCR, giving one entry per CDR3 protein. The data show about 560,000 distinct CDR3 sequences, about a sixth seen once. Sequencing was performed on PBMCs or a T cell subset sorted from them (not recorded which). These receptors were collected from an adult woman who had mild COVID-19 (a few samples of this study predate the infection). Cell type and time point are not known. Each CDR3 is given with its conserved first and last residue. Each record gives: V gene, clone size, CDR3 protein. Not every row has a clone size; where given, it reads once, few, many or a size class.

V: TRBV4-3
size: -
CDR3: CASSQEVFQETQYF

V: TRBV4-1
size: -
CDR3: CASSHGGTLKGYTF

V: TRBV7-3
size: many
CDR3: CASSPRGGHIYEQYF

V: TRBV4-1
size: few
CDR3: CASSPYAGTDNQPQHF

V: TRBV5-1
size: -
CDR3: CASSFRDPRSYEQYF

V: TRBV9
size: -
CDR3: CASSVATGRQETQYF

V: TRBV7-6
size: few
CDR3: CASSLAGRAEQFF

V: TRBV11-1
size: -
CDR3: CASSFYLAGVGDTQYF

V: TRBV24-1
size: -
CDR3: CATSDGLRISYNEQFF

V: TRBV5-1
size: -
CDR3: CASSLQPLTGSSYNEQFF

V: TRBV7-3
size: -
CDR3: CASSWTGGVSYEQYF

V: TRBV10-3
size: -
CDR3: CAIGGRATDTQYF

V: TRBV4-2
size: -
CDR3: CASSQDLWTALYGYTF

V: TRBV9
size: -
CDR3: CASSNTPWQLQRTDTQYF

V: TRBV12-3/TRBV12-4
size: -
CDR3: CASYPGAGGLSEMFF

V: TRBV29-1
size: -
CDR3: CSGRLSGGVDTQYF

V: TRBV10-3
size: -
CDR3: CAISEEQGYSGANVLTF

V: TRBV20-1
size: few
CDR3: CSARVVPPYNEQFF

V: TRBV7-9
size: -
CDR3: CASSNVGYEQYF

V: TRBV7-9
size: -
CDR3: CASSFVTGLAGEIETQYF

V: TRBV15
size: -
CDR3: CATSTGSGGYGYTF

V: TRBV20-1
size: few
CDR3: CSARGPGYEQYF

V: TRBV12-3/TRBV12-4
size: few
CDR3: CASSPSSPATDTQYF

V: TRBV7-3
size: -
CDR3: CASGLAGYNEQFF

V: TRBV6-5
size: few
CDR3: CASLPSESSYEQYF

V: TRBV5-6
size: -
CDR3: CASNQGPGANTQYF

V: TRBV24-1
size: -
CDR3: CATSGTVSSYNEQFF

V: TRBV15
size: few
CDR3: CATSRAGEVTYEQYF

V: TRBV7-2
size: -
CDR3: CASSSQNSYEQYF

V: TRBV9
size: -
CDR3: CASSRAVGQSYTEAFF

V: TRBV9
size: few
CDR3: CASSVGRTRNEQYF

V: TRBV12-3/TRBV12-4
size: -
CDR3: CASSFGRSSTQYF

V: TRBV4-2
size: -
CDR3: CASSQDAVSPYEQYF